The next 23 T cell receptor beta chains were all read from a single sample in a study of shared clonotypes between healthy human individuals. Profiling relied on immunoSEQ multiplex PCR, and the TCRdb table lists in-frame clones only, not all of them. The sample holds about 460,000 clones, approximately 71% seen once. Sequencing was carried out using PBMCs. These receptors originate from a woman aged 40-49 years in good health. Some clones in this sample may be carry-over from other donors' samples.

Of note for this clone: A read error is the likely source, as a far larger clone sits one nucleotide away. The chain combines TRBV27 with TRBJ1-4; 10 positions match TRBD1. The germline gives CDR1 MNHEY, CDR2 SMNVEV (reference sequence). This CDR3 is 18 amino acids long. V lost 2 bases and J lost 0; bases outside the gene matches: 6. Here the CDR3 DNA reads TGTGCCAGCAGTTTAGGAGGGACAGGGGCCCCAACTAATGAAAAACTGTTTTTT. This sequence encodes CASSLGGTGAPTNEKLFF.

The rearrangement links TRBV6-5 to TRBJ2-7; 11 bases line up with TRBD2. The J segment lost 6 bases and the V segment lost 6 bases, leaving 10 bases of the junction unmatched. The germline V gene encodes CDR1 MNHEY and CDR2 SVGAGI. This CDR3 spans 15 amino acids. The CDR3 here is CASSSFTSGSSEQYF. The CDR3 nucleotides are TGTGCCAGCAGCTCTTTTACTAGCGGGAGTTCCGAGCAGTACTTC.

In its sample, this clone was seen once. The rearrangement joins TRBV5-1 to TRBJ1-4; possible D gene TRBD1, 6 bases. Germline values: CDR1 SGHRS, CDR2 YFSETQ. This CDR3 has 15 residues. The V and J ends lost 0 bases and 2 bases respectively, with 8 bases between them. CDR3 sequence (DNA): TGCGCCAGCAGCTTGGGGGACACCACTAATGAAAAACTGTTTTTT. It yields the protein CASSLGDTTNEKLFF.

The chain joins TRBV10-3 to TRBJ1-2, with a tentative D call TRBD1 (5 bases). Germline loops: CDR1 ENHRY, CDR2 SYGVKD. V was trimmed by 6 bases and J by 4 bases, leaving 12 bases between them. This CDR3 comprises 13 residues. CDR3 in DNA: TGTGCCATCAGCCTCCAGGGTACCTATGGCTACACCTTC. Protein: CAISLQGTYGYTF.

This clone has more than one count but fewer than ten. Other DNA sequences in this sample translate to the same CDR3. The chain couples TRBV10-3 to TRBJ1-2; D uncertain. The germline CDR1 and CDR2 sequences are ENHRY and SYGVKD. Trimming took off 4 bases at V and 5 bases at J, with 14 bases between the two ends. The CDR3 runs 14 residues. The CDR3 nucleotides are TGTGCCATCAGTGTTCAGACTGGCCTTTATGGCTACACCTTC. Its protein is CAISVQTGLYGYTF.

The chain is built from TRBV16 and TRBJ2-1, with unresolved D. The CDR3 loop spans 13 amino acids. V was shortened by 0 bases and J by 7 bases, with 7 bases between the two germline ends. Germline V lookup: CDR1 KGHSY, CDR2 FQNENV. As DNA, the CDR3 is TGTGCCAGCAGCCAATCTGACGCAAATGAGCAGTTCTTC. Its translation is CASSQSDANEQFF.

This clone occurred once. The rearrangement links TRBV2 to TRBJ2-7; D is perhaps TRBD1 or TRBD2 (5 bases each). The CDR3 extends over 14 amino acids. With 4 bases removed from V and 2 bases from J, the gap between germline ends came to 12 bases. Looked up from germline, CDR1 is SNHLY and CDR2 is FYNNEI. The CDR3 nucleotides are TGTGCCAGCAGTGGAGGGACGTCGACCTACGAGCAGTACTTC. Its protein is CASSGGTSTYEQYF.

The CDR3 spells CASSYRGTSADTQYF. The CDR3 nucleotides are TGTGCCAGCAGTTACCGCGGGACGTCAGCAGATACGCAGTATTTT. This sequence joins TRBV6-5 and TRBJ2-3; tentatively, D is TRBD2 (6 bases). The germline V gene encodes CDR1 MNHEY and CDR2 SVGAGI. The CDR3 totals 15 residues. Trimming cost V 2 bases and J 4 bases, with 13 bases left between them.

This clone was observed a few times. The chain combines TRBV4-2 with TRBJ2-1; 11 bases map to TRBD2. The CDR3 sequence is 16 residues long. Trimming removed 6 bases from V and 5 bases from J; junction bases left unmatched: 9. The germline CDR1 and CDR2 sequences are LGHNA and YNFKEQ. The CDR3 coding sequence is TGTGCCAGCAGTCGAACCGGGACTAGCGGCAACAATGAGCAGTTCTTC. Translated: CASSRTGTSGNNEQFF.

V is TRBV5-5 and J is TRBJ2-1, with a possible D match to TRBD2 (5 bases). CDR1 is SGHKS, CDR2 YYEKEE, per germline (reference sequence). The CDR3 loop spans 13 amino acids. The germline V and J ends were trimmed by 2 bases and 10 bases, with 13 bases remaining between them. This chain's CDR3 is CASSFSLLAEQFF. CDR3 sequence (DNA): TGTGCCAGCAGCTTCTCCTTGCTAGCCGAGCAGTTCTTC. The full variable domain, completed using reference TRBV5-5 and TRBJ2-1, is DAGVTQSPTHLIKTRGQQVTLRCSPISGHKSVSWYQQVLGQGPQFIFQYYEKEERGRGNFPDRFSARQFPNYSSELNVNALLLGDSALYLCASSFSLLAEQFFGPGTRLTVL.

Note on this clone: It may be a read error: a sequence one base away is much more abundant. This rearrangement joins TRBV6-1 to TRBJ2-2, with 7 bases that match TRBD1. The CDR3 spans 14 residues. Germline lookup yields CDR1 MNHNS and CDR2 SASEGT. V lost 10 bases to trimming and J lost 6 bases; unmatched junction nucleotides: 11. The CDR3, as DNA: TGTGCCACCATCCGGGACAGATACGCCGGGGAGCTGTTTTTT. This sequence encodes CATIRDRYAGELFF.

As concerns this clone: It may be a read error: a sequence one base away is much more abundant. The identical CDR3 is also encoded by other nucleotide sequences in the sample. The J gene is TRBJ2-4, the V gene TRBV6-6; TRBD2 agrees at 8 bases. V gave up 6 bases and J gave up 13 bases; unmatched junction bases: 14. This CDR3 is built from 14 residues. Germline V gives CDR1 MNHNY, CDR2 SVGAGI (reference sequence). CDR3 nucleotides: TGTGCCAGCAGCTCCGGGACTAGGGTCGGCATCCAGTACTTC. It codes for CASSSGTRVGIQYF.

This clone was counted only a few times. The rearrangement uses TRBV5-1 and TRBJ2-3, with D possibly being TRBD2 (5 bases). The germline gives CDR1 SGHRS, CDR2 YFSETQ. The CDR3 runs 14 residues. With 2 bases removed from V and 2 bases from J, the gap between germline ends came to 9 bases. CDR3 region: CASSFAGFTDTQYF. The DNA of the CDR3 is TGCGCCAGCAGCTTTGCGGGTTTCACAGATACGCAGTATTTT.

Comment on this clone: Other nucleotide sequences from this sample produce the same CDR3. This sequence joins TRBV10-3 and TRBJ1-1, with D possibly being TRBD1 (5 bases). The CDR3 totals 13 residues. Germline lookup yields CDR1 ENHRY and CDR2 SYGVKD. V lost 3 bases, J lost 1 base, and 6 bases lay in between. The CDR3 DNA reads as TGTGCCATCAGTGAACAGGAGAACACTGAAGCTTTCTTT. Translated, it gives CAISEQENTEAFF.

The DNA of the CDR3 is TGTGCCAGCAGCTTAGGGACAGGGGTACCTGAAGCTTTCTTT. It yields the protein CASSLGTGVPEAFF. The chain is built from TRBV7-9 and TRBJ1-1; 9 bases are shared with TRBD1. The trim removed 1 base at V and 6 bases at J, leaving 3 bases unmatched. The CDR3 runs 14 residues. Germline lookup yields CDR1 SEHNR and CDR2 FQNEAQ (reference sequence). Complete variable domain (other parts from reference TRBV7-9 and TRBJ1-1): DTGVSQNPRHKITKRGQNVTFRCDPISEHNRLYWYRQTLGQGPEFLTYFQNEAQLEKSRLLSDRFSAERPKGSFSTLEIQRTEQGDSAMYLCASSLGTGVPEAFFGQGTRLTVV.

About this clone: One end of the junction does not line up with germline, which may come from a read error. Within the sample, other DNA sequences also encode this same CDR3. This chain connects TRBV30 to TRBJ1-3; D gene ambiguous. CDR3 size: 13 residues. Looked up from germline, CDR1 is GTSNPN and CDR2 is SVGIG (reference sequence). CDR3: CAWKPGMRNTIYF. The DNA for the CDR3 is TGTGCCTGGAAACCCGGAATGAGGAACACCATATACTTT.

This clone was picked up many times. This sample also contains other DNA sequences that code for the same CDR3. The V and J genes are TRBV28 and TRBJ2-2; TRBD2 matches at 7 bases. Germline CDR1 MDHEN, CDR2 SYDVKM. Trimming took 6 bases from V and 2 from J; bases not matched to a gene: 6. The length of the CDR3 is 15 residues. CDR3 nucleotide sequence: TGTGCCAGCAGGAAGGCTAGCGGTAACACCGGGGAGCTGTTTTTT. It translates to CASRKASGNTGELFF.

V is TRBV7-9 and J is TRBJ2-1; D uncertain. V was pared by 5 bases and J by 8 bases, with 7 bases between. The CDR3 runs 11 residues. Germline values: CDR1 SEHNR, CDR2 FQNEAQ (reference sequence). CDR3 coding DNA: TGTGCCAGCAGCCCCTTCGATGAGCAGTTCTTC. It translates to CASSPFDEQFF.

V is TRBV9 and J is TRBJ2-1, with D unclear. Germline CDR1 and CDR2: SGDLS and YYNGEE. This CDR3 comprises 15 residues. Trimming pared 4 bases from V and 4 bases from J, leaving 15 bases between. The CDR3 protein is CASSPHLRGYNEQFF. The CDR3 DNA reads TGTGCCAGCAGCCCCCACCTGAGAGGTTACAATGAGCAGTTCTTC.

This clone was recorded once. The chain carries TRBV9 and TRBJ1-2, with D perhaps matching TRBD1 (5 bases). Trimming left V 3 bases short and J 7 bases short, with 16 bases between. Per germline, CDR1 SGDLS and CDR2 YYNGEE. This CDR3 is 14 amino acids long. CDR3 coding DNA: TGTGCCAGCAGCGGCTTTCCAGGGAGGGCTGGCTACACCTTC. This encodes CASSGFPGRAGYTF. Filled out from reference TRBV9 and TRBJ1-2, the complete variable domain reads DSGVTQTPKHLITATGQRVTLRCSPRSGDLSVYWYQQSLDQGLQFLIQYYNGEERAKGNILERFSAQQFPDLHSELNLSSLELGDSALYFCASSGFPGRAGYTFGSGTRLTVV.

V usage is TRBV30 and J usage is TRBJ2-7; 7 bases agree with TRBD2. Germline V gene data show CDR1 as GTSNPN and CDR2 as SVGIG (reference sequence). The CDR3 contains 13 residues. The junction had 7 bases not matched to a gene; V was cut back by 5 bases and J by 3 bases. In DNA, the CDR3 is TGTGCCTGGGGGCAGACTAGCAGCTACGAGCAGTACTTC. This encodes CAWGQTSSYEQYF.

This chain joins TRBV4-1 and TRBJ2-2, with D perhaps given as TRBD1 or TRBD2 (5 bases each). Germline V gene sequence: CDR1 MGHRA, CDR2 YSYEKL. The CDR3 spans 15 residues. V dropped 1 base and J dropped 7 bases, with 13 bases sitting between them. The CDR3 reads CASSQGGRGRGELFF. The DNA for the CDR3 is TGCGCCAGCAGCCAAGGGGGACGTGGGCGCGGGGAGCTGTTTTTT.

CDR3 loop: CASSLEWGGQIISYEQYF. The CDR3 region has the DNA TGTGCCAGCAGCTTAGAATGGGGTGGGCAGATAATCTCCTACGAGCAGTACTTC. The rearrangement joins TRBV11-2 to TRBJ2-7; D unresolved. CDR1 is SGHAT and CDR2 is FQNNGV in the germline V gene. The CDR3 length is 18 residues. V was shortened by 0 bases and J by 0 bases, with 18 bases between the two germline ends.